These 17 T cell receptor beta chains originate from one sample sequenced in a study of blood T cells in healthy people across ages. A sample-barcoded 5' primer and a J-beta primer mix were used in a second PCR of roughly 7 to 12 cycles. MiXCR, applied by TCRdb to the 5' RACE reads, yields one record per CDR3 protein. The sample has about 650,000 distinct CDR3 sequences, about 32% seen once. Material: blood. These receptor sequences come from a woman older than 75 in good health.

The sample holds a few counts of this clonotype. A single base separates this from a much larger clone, so it may be a read error. The chain is built from TRBV5-1 and TRBJ2-5; D is tentatively TRBD1 or TRBD2 (5 bases each). This CDR3 comprises 14 residues. Germline values: CDR1 SGHRS, CDR2 YFSETQ. Trimming took off 4 bases at V and 1 base at J, with 11 bases between the two ends. In DNA, the CDR3 is TGCGCCAGCAGCCGGGGACCGCTCCAAGAGACCCAGTACTTC. Its translation is CASSRGPLQETQYF.

The sample holds many counts of this clonotype. The V call is TRBV7-8, the J call TRBJ1-2, with 7 bases fitting TRBD1. Germline V gene sequence: CDR1 SGHVS, CDR2 FQNEAQ. This CDR3 has 14 residues. J lost 8 bases, V lost 0 bases, and 6 bases had no gene match. The CDR3 loop is CASSLAQGGRGYTF. CDR3 DNA: TGTGCCAGCAGCTTAGCGCAGGGGGGCCGGGGCTACACCTTC.

This clonotype has a count of ten or more. The chain recombines TRBV5-5 with TRBJ1-2; tentative D call: TRBD1 (5 bases). The CDR3 consists of 16 residues. The germline V and J ends were trimmed by 6 bases and 0 bases, with 18 bases remaining between them. Germline CDR1 is SGHKS and CDR2 is YYEKEE (reference sequence). CDR3 region: CASNPGGFSANYGYTF. The DNA of the CDR3 is TGTGCCAGCAACCCGGGGGGGTTCTCGGCTAACTATGGCTACACCTTC.

The chain combines TRBV10-3 with TRBJ2-1, with D possibly matching TRBD2 (5 bases). This CDR3 has 15 residues. Germline CDR1 reads ENHRY; CDR2 reads SYGVKD. V lost 8 bases and J 1 base, leaving 15 bases between the germline ends. Written as DNA, the CDR3 is TGTGCCATCCGTATACTAGTGGGATCCTACAATGAGCAGTTCTTC. Amino acid sequence: CAIRILVGSYNEQFF.

This clonotype was recorded many times. The DNA for the CDR3 is TGTGCCAGCAGCTTATACGGGGGGACTGAGCAGTTCTTC. Its translation: CASSLYGGTEQFF. The chain combines TRBV7-3 with TRBJ2-1; 7 nucleotides align to TRBD2. The CDR3 length is 13 residues. From germline, CDR1 is SGHTA and CDR2 FQGTGA. Trimming at V came to 2 bases and at J to 9 bases, leaving 4 bases not matched to a gene.

V and J are TRBV5-1 and TRBJ2-3, with TRBD1 matching 9 bases. The CDR3 totals 14 residues. The V gene's germline CDR1 is SGHRS and CDR2 YFSETQ. Losses at the gene ends were 5 bases for V and 6 bases for J; bases not matched to a gene: 7. Written as DNA, the CDR3 is TGCGCCAGCAGGGGGACAGGGATCATGGATACGCAGTATTTT. Translation gives CASRGTGIMDTQYF. The entire variable domain, with the rest obtained from reference TRBV5-1 and TRBJ2-3, is as follows: KAGVTQTPRYLIKTRGQQVTLSCSPISGHRSVSWYQQTPGQGLQFLFEYFSETQRNKGNFPGRFSGRQFSNSRSEMNVSTLELGDSALYLCASRGTGIMDTQYFGPGTRLTVL.

This clonotype was detected only a few times. Possible read error: a much larger clone is one base away. V and J are TRBV7-2 and TRBJ1-4, with D unresolved. The CDR3 is 15 amino acids. Trimming took 5 bases from V and 0 from J, leaving 10 bases between them. Germline V CDR1 and CDR2: SGHTA, FQGNSA. The CDR3 reads CASSLDGATNEKLFF. CDR3 DNA sequence: TGTGCCAGCAGCCTCGACGGCGCAACTAATGAAAAACTGTTTTTT.

This clonotype has a count of ten or more. This chain joins TRBV7-2 and TRBJ2-7; D gene unclear. Between the trimmed V and J ends, which lost 5 bases and 4 bases, there was a span of 21 bases. This CDR3 region has 16 residues. Germline values: CDR1 SGHTA, CDR2 FQGNSA. In DNA form, the CDR3 reads TGTGCCAGCAGCCGCCGGGCCAGCTCTGGATTTTACGAGCAGTACTTC. It codes for CASSRRASSGFYEQYF. The variable domain in full, completed from reference TRBV7-2 and TRBJ2-7, reads GAGVSQSPSNKVTEKGKDVELRCDPISGHTALYWYRQSLGQGLEFLIYFQGNSAPDKSGLPSDRFSAERTGGSVSTLTIQRTQQEDSAVYLCASSRRASSGFYEQYFGPGTRLTVT.

This clonotype occurred a few times. The chain combines TRBV7-7 with TRBJ2-2; D is unclear. V was clipped by 3 bases and J by 3 bases, with 8 bases between them. The germline V gene encodes CDR1 SSHAT and CDR2 FNYEAQ (reference sequence). The CDR3 is made up of 14 amino acids. Here the CDR3 reads CASSLKVDTGELFF. The DNA of the CDR3 is TGTGCCAGCAGCTTGAAGGTGGACACCGGGGAGCTGTTTTTT.

This clonotype was seen more than once but under ten times. The chain uses TRBV11-2 and TRBJ2-7; D ambiguous. The V gene's germline CDR1 is SGHAT and CDR2 FQNNGV. Deletions cut 5 bases from V and 4 bases from J, with 9 bases between. The CDR3 sequence is 12 residues long. The CDR3 loop reads CASSQLGYEQYF. The CDR3 DNA is TGTGCCAGCAGCCAACTCGGTTACGAGCAGTACTTC. Full variable domain (remainder filled in from reference TRBV11-2 and TRBJ2-7): EAGVAQSPRYKIIEKRQSVAFWCNPISGHATLYWYQQILGQGPKLLIQFQNNGVVDDSQLPKDRFSAERLKGVDSTLKIQPAKLEDSAVYLCASSQLGYEQYFGPGTRLTVT.

The chain's CDR3 is CASSQDSGREGLGYTF. The CDR3 region has the DNA TGTGCCAGCAGCCAAGACTCCGGGAGGGAGGGCCTTGGCTACACCTTC. The chain links TRBV4-2 to TRBJ1-2; D is undetermined. V was shortened by 0 bases and J by 7 bases, with 18 bases between the two germline ends. The germline V gene has CDR1 LGHNA and CDR2 YNFKEQ. The CDR3 has 16 amino acids.

This clonotype was seen at least ten times. The chain couples TRBV7-9 to TRBJ2-3; D tentatively fits TRBD1 or TRBD2 (6 bases each). The germline V and J ends were trimmed by 8 bases and 6 bases, with 21 bases remaining between them. The CDR3 loop spans 15 amino acids. From germline, CDR1 is SEHNR and CDR2 FQNEAQ (reference sequence). This chain's CDR3 is CASYGGPPTIDTQYF. The CDR3 bases are TGTGCCAGCTACGGGGGCCCCCCGACCATCGATACGCAGTATTTT.

This chain uses TRBV12-3 or TRBV12-4 with TRBJ2-5; TRBD1 matches at 10 bases. V was clipped by 5 bases and J by 5 bases; unmatched bases: 11. This CDR3 spans 16 amino acids. In DNA, the CDR3 is TGTGCCAGCAGTAGACAGGGGGCACCAGGGGGGGAGACCCAGTACTTC. Translating gives CASSRQGAPGGETQYF.

This clonotype was seen only a few times. The chain carries TRBV5-1 and TRBJ1-1, with D unclear. There are 15 residues in the CDR3. Germline V gene sequence: CDR1 SGHRS, CDR2 YFSETQ. With 0 bases removed from V and 1 base from J, the gap between germline ends came to 10 bases. CDR3 loop: CASSLAGGTNTEAFF. CDR3 DNA: TGCGCCAGCAGCTTGGCCGGTGGCACGAACACTGAAGCTTTCTTT. The full variable domain, its missing parts supplied by reference TRBV5-1 and TRBJ1-1, is KAGVTQTPRYLIKTRGQQVTLSCSPISGHRSVSWYQQTPGQGLQFLFEYFSETQRNKGNFPGRFSGRQFSNSRSEMNVSTLELGDSALYLCASSLAGGTNTEAFFGQGTRLTVV.

This clonotype has only a few counts. The chain carries TRBV4-3 and TRBJ2-3; no clear D. This CDR3 comprises 13 residues. From germline, CDR1 is LGHNA and CDR2 YSLEER. The V gene lost 3 bases and the J gene lost 6 bases, with 10 bases spanning the gap. The CDR3 nucleotides are TGCGCCAGCAGCCAGGTAGTAGGCGATACGCAGTATTTT. Translation: CASSQVVGDTQYF.

The table lists this clonotype with many counts. V and J are TRBV20-1 and TRBJ2-1; D may be TRBD2 (7 bases). The CDR3 consists of 14 residues. Germline CDR1 reads DFQATT; CDR2 reads SNEGSKA (reference sequence). V was trimmed by 5 bases and J by 0 bases, leaving 11 bases between them. In DNA, the CDR3 is TGCAGTGCTCGGGGGGCGAACTCCTACAATGAGCAGTTCTTC. It specifies CSARGANSYNEQFF.

This clonotype was found once. The rearrangement uses TRBV7-2 and TRBJ2-5; D gene ambiguous. Trimming shortened V by 2 bases and J by 4 bases, and 17 bases separated the two germline ends. Germline-derived CDR1 and CDR2 are SGHTA and FQGNSA. This CDR3 has 16 amino acids. The CDR3 nucleotides are TGTGCCAGCAGCTTACTAGGCGCCGGGTTAAGAGAGACCCAGTACTTC. Translated: CASSLLGAGLRETQYF. The full variable domain, in which reference TRBV7-2 and TRBJ2-5 provide the parts outside the CDR3, is GAGVSQSPSNKVTEKGKDVELRCDPISGHTALYWYRQSLGQGLEFLIYFQGNSAPDKSGLPSDRFSAERTGGSVSTLTIQRTQQEDSAVYLCASSLLGAGLRETQYFGPGTRLLVL.